The rows below give T cell receptor beta chains drawn from one sample of a study of T cells in Graves' hyperthyroidism and ophthalmopathy. TCRdb re-analysed the multiplex PCR reads in MiXCR, keeping a single row per CDR3 protein. The table has fewer than 800,000 distinct CDR3 sequences, about 16% seen once; the top ten hold 8.4%. Material: blood. These receptors originate from a man aged 18 to 29 with Graves' hyperthyroidism. Each CDR3 is given with its conserved first and last residue. The order of the fields is CDR3 DNA, CDR3 protein, D gene, V gene, J gene, clone size. The D gene is left open where the match is weak. Rows may omit the clone size; those that give it use once, few, many or a size class.

TGTGCCAGCAGTTTAACGGGGTGGAACGAGCAGTACTTC	CASSLTGWNEQYF	.	TRBV27	TRBJ2-7	few
TGTGCCAGCAGCCCAGCGGGACGTTACGAGCAGTACTTC	CASSPAGRYEQYF	TRBD2	TRBV19	TRBJ2-7	.
TGTGCCAGTACTCAGAAAGACTGGCCCGCCAATGAGCAGTTCTTC	CASTQKDWPANEQFF	.	TRBV19	TRBJ2-1	.
TGTGCCAGCAGCCCTAGGTGGGGAAACACCATATATTTT	CASSPRWGNTIYF	.	TRBV5-8	TRBJ1-3	few
TGTGCCAGCAGCTTGGTCCGGGACAGGGCCTTGAATGAGCAGTTCTTC	CASSLVRDRALNEQFF	TRBD1	TRBV7-9	TRBJ2-1	.
TGTGCCAGCTTGGACCCTAATGAAAAACTGTTTTTT	CASLDPNEKLFF	.	TRBV28	TRBJ1-4	.
TGTGCCAGCAGTTCATCGACTACAGAGCAGTACTTC	CASSSSTTEQYF	.	TRBV27	TRBJ2-7	few
TGTGCCAGCAGTTTAATAGGGACAGGGGTCCCTAATGAAAAACTGTTTTTT	CASSLIGTGVPNEKLFF	TRBD1	TRBV12-3/TRBV12-4	TRBJ1-4	.
TGTGCCAGCACCAATCAGGGAAACATTCAGTACTTC	CASTNQGNIQYF	.	TRBV28	TRBJ2-4	.
TGCGCCAGCAGCTTGTTACAGGGACAGGGCTACACCTTC	CASSLLQGQGYTF	TRBD1	TRBV5-1	TRBJ1-2	many
TGTGCCAGCAGTTTGATAGCAGGCCCTCACACCGGGGAGCTGTTTTTT	CASSLIAGPHTGELFF	.	TRBV28	TRBJ2-2	many
TGTGCCAGCAGCTTAAAAGGTGGAGATACGCAGTATTTT	CASSLKGGDTQYF	.	TRBV7-3	TRBJ2-3	many
TGTGCCAGCAGTTACCCCCTGTCCGCTGAAGCTTTCTTT	CASSYPLSAEAFF	.	TRBV6-2/TRBV6-3	TRBJ1-1	many
TGTGCCAGCTCACCAATACAGGGGGATCAGCCCCAGCATTTT	CASSPIQGDQPQHF	TRBD1	TRBV18	TRBJ1-5	many
TGTGCCAGCCGACCGACAGGGCGGACCGGGGAGCTGTTTTTT	CASRPTGRTGELFF	TRBD1	TRBV10-3	TRBJ2-2	.
TGTGCCAGCAGCTTAGCGGGCAGCCGAGCCAAAAACATTCAGTACTTC	CASSLAGSRAKNIQYF	.	TRBV7-8	TRBJ2-4	.
TGCAGTGCCCGACAGGACCTCTACAATGAGCAGTTCTTC	CSARQDLYNEQFF	.	TRBV20-1	TRBJ2-1	many
TGCAGTGCTAGAGATCCAGCGGGGGCCTACAATGAGCAGTTCTTC	CSARDPAGAYNEQFF	TRBD2	TRBV20-1	TRBJ2-1	.
TGCAGCGTTCTGGACGGAGTTAAGGAGCAGTACTTC	CSVLDGVKEQYF	.	TRBV29-1	TRBJ2-7	few
TGTGCCAGCAGCCAAGAAGACCGAGATACGCAGTATTTT	CASSQEDRDTQYF	.	TRBV14	TRBJ2-3	.
TGTGCCATCAGTGAGTCCTCTAGCGAGATTAACACCGGGGAGCTGTTTTTT	CAISESSSEINTGELFF	.	TRBV10-3	TRBJ2-2	.
TGTGCCAGCAGCTTAGCCCATCCTAGCGGGAGGACAGATACGCAGTATTTT	CASSLAHPSGRTDTQYF	TRBD2	TRBV7-9	TRBJ2-3	many
TGTGCCAGCAGTCTAAATAGCCGGGACACCGGGGAGCTGTTTTTT	CASSLNSRDTGELFF	.	TRBV11-1	TRBJ2-2	many
TGTGCCAGCAGTTCGCAGGGGCGGGAGCTGTTTTTT	CASSSQGRELFF	.	TRBV28	TRBJ2-2	.
TGTGCCACCACTCCCGCGGGCTACGAGCAGTACTTC	CATTPAGYEQYF	.	TRBV24-1	TRBJ2-7	many
TGTGCCAGCAGCCTGACTAGCGGGAGGCCCCACTCTAGCACAGATACGCAGTATTTT	CASSLTSGRPHSSTDTQYF	TRBD2	TRBV4-2	TRBJ2-3	.
TGTGCCAGCAGGCCATTCGAAGGGAACACTGAAGCTTTCTTT	CASRPFEGNTEAFF	.	TRBV11-3	TRBJ1-1	few
TGTGCCAGCAGTGAGGGGGGGAGAGAAGAGACCCAGTACTTC	CASSEGGREETQYF	.	TRBV28	TRBJ2-5	many
TGTGCCAGCAGCCAAGTCCCGGAGGCCCCCGAAGATACGCAGTATTTT	CASSQVPEAPEDTQYF	.	TRBV3-1	TRBJ2-3	many
TGTGCCAGCAGTTTGGGGGTGGGGGTGAAGGAGACCCAGTACTTC	CASSLGVGVKETQYF	.	TRBV27	TRBJ2-5	few
TGTGCCAGCAGCTTAGATCAGGGAGGCAATTCACCCCTCCACTTT	CASSLDQGGNSPLHF	.	TRBV11-2	TRBJ1-6	.
TGTGCCAGCTCACCGAAACTTACGACCGGACAACTGTTTTTT	CASSPKLTTGQLFF	.	TRBV18	TRBJ1-4	many
TGTGCCAGCAGTTTGCCGTTCTACGAGCAGTACTTC	CASSLPFYEQYF	.	TRBV28	TRBJ2-7	many
TGCGCCAGCAGCCAAGATGGAGGGGTGGGGCCTAATAATTCACCCCTCCACTTT	CASSQDGGVGPNNSPLHF	.	TRBV4-1	TRBJ1-6	.
TGTGCCTGGAGTGTAGGGGGAGGCGCCTACGAGCAGTACTTC	CAWSVGGGAYEQYF	.	TRBV30	TRBJ2-7	many
TGTGCCAGCAGTTTAGGGGGACTAGCGGGAGTTGAGCAGTTCTTC	CASSLGGLAGVEQFF	TRBD2	TRBV27	TRBJ2-1	many
TGCAGTGCCTCGGGACAGTACCAAGAGACCCAGTACTTC	CSASGQYQETQYF	TRBD1	TRBV20-1	TRBJ2-5	.
TGTGCCAGCAGCTTCGGGACTAGCGGACAAGAGACCCAGTACTTC	CASSFGTSGQETQYF	TRBD2	TRBV7-6	TRBJ2-5	few
TGTGCCAGCAGCTTAGTCCACGGGGGGGATACGCAGTATTTT	CASSLVHGGDTQYF	TRBD2	TRBV7-2	TRBJ2-3	many
TGTGCCAGCAGTTCCCCCGGGACAGGGGGAACCGGGGAGCTGTTTTTT	CASSSPGTGGTGELFF	TRBD1	TRBV6-1	TRBJ2-2	many
TGCGCCAGCAGCCAGGGACAGGGCCATCAAGAGACCCAGTACTTC	CASSQGQGHQETQYF	TRBD1	TRBV4-1	TRBJ2-5	.
TGTGCCAGCAGTTTAAGAACCAAGGGGGGTGCAGATACGCAGTATTTT	CASSLRTKGGADTQYF	.	TRBV27	TRBJ2-3	.
TGCAGTGCTAGAGATCCTAGATCGACAGGGATGTATGGCTACACCTTC	CSARDPRSTGMYGYTF	TRBD1	TRBV20-1	TRBJ1-2	many
TGTGCCAGCAAACAAGCGGGAGCGAATTTAGCCAAAAACATTCAGTACTTC	CASKQAGANLAKNIQYF	TRBD2	TRBV28	TRBJ2-4	.
TGTGCCAGCAGCAACAGGGTTTTAAAGCCCCAGCATTTT	CASSNRVLKPQHF	.	TRBV6-2/TRBV6-3	TRBJ1-5	many
TGTGCCAGCAGTGATCCCAGTGGCTATGGCTACACCTTC	CASSDPSGYGYTF	.	TRBV2	TRBJ1-2	many
TGTGCCAGCACGGACAGGGTCCACGAGCAGTACTTC	CASTDRVHEQYF	TRBD1	TRBV28	TRBJ2-7	few
TGCGCCAGCAGCCAAGACGAGCCGACGGGACAGGGTTATGGCTACACCTTC	CASSQDEPTGQGYGYTF	TRBD1	TRBV4-3	TRBJ1-2	.